Included here is one T cell receptor (beta chain) sequence, with context. The data belong to a study of shared clonotypes between healthy human individuals. As defined, naive CD8 cells were CD45RO-negative and positively selected for CCR7, with terminally differentiated effector memory CD45RA+ cells excluded. In germline, CDR1 is GTSNPN, CDR2 SVGIG (reference sequence). The length of the CDR3 is 14 residues. The germline V and J ends were trimmed by 0 bases and 6 bases, with 14 bases remaining between them. Here immunoSEQ multiplex PCR was the method, and the copy in TCRdb shows in-frame clones only, minus some. The sample carries roughly 550,000 clones, roughly 95% recorded once.

The sample was naive CD8+ T cells sorted from blood. This TCR derives from a woman in her twenties or thirties in good health. This chain connects TRBV30 to TRBJ1-1; D gene unclear. The chain's CDR3 is CAWSVMGSVSEAFF. The DNA for the CDR3 is TGTGCCTGGAGTGTAATGGGATCCGTCTCTGAAGCTTTCTTT.